The text below deals with one TCR beta chain. Original handling: Amplification of reference gene primers was used by the study to estimate nucleated cell counts. The method was immunoSEQ multiplex PCR; TCRdb's version includes in-frame clones alone and lacks a portion of them. The D gene and trimming were derived from the DNA, and the V and J assignments and clone size from that table. The sample lists 45,000 or so clones, roughly nine tenths occurring once. This sample was included in a study of blood T cell repertoires in COVID-19. As for the study in general: Sites across the United States, Italy and Spain contributed samples from acute and convalescent COVID-19. Sources were T cells, B-cell-depleted T cells, or PBMCs; the material itself was cDNA or gDNA.

The sequence was obtained from an elderly woman in a cohort sampled during active or convalescent COVID-19. Sequences were obtained from peripheral blood.

The CDR3 nucleotides are TGTGCCAGCAGCCAGGACAGGGGAATGAACACTGAAGCTTTCTTT. This gives the protein CASSQDRGMNTEAFF. The chain combines TRBV2 with TRBJ1-1, with 9 bases that match TRBD1. Losses at the gene ends were 6 bases for V and 0 bases for J; bases not matched to a gene: 5. Germline V gene data show CDR1 as SNHLY and CDR2 as FYNNEI. The CDR3 contains 15 residues.